Below, 3 T cell receptor beta chains from the same sample are listed, as sequenced in a study of shared clonotypes between healthy human individuals. Data came from immunoSEQ multiplex PCR; TCRdb stores just in-frame clones and leaves some out. This table holds more than 2,000,000 clones, 85% to 95% found once. The sample taken for sequencing was naive CD4+ T cells sorted from blood. Subset denoted: CD45RA+ positively selected. The receptors here all came from a man between 18 and 35 years old in good health.

Worth noting for this clone: The same CDR3 also results from other DNA sequences found in this sample. The chain has TRBV11-3 and TRBJ2-3; a weak D match, TRBD1 (6 bases). Germline V gene lookup returns CDR1 SGHNT and CDR2 YENEEA. Trimming removed 1 base at V and 1 base at J, with 6 bases between. The CDR3 has 14 residues. The CDR3 protein is CASSLGQGTDTQYF. CDR3 in DNA: TGTGCCAGCAGCTTAGGACAGGGCACAGATACGCAGTATTTT.

This clone was seen a handful of times. Other DNA sequences within the sample encode an identical CDR3. This chain joins TRBV18 and TRBJ1-2; D remains ambiguous. V shed 3 bases and J shed 8 bases, with 13 bases lying between them. This CDR3 has 13 residues. Germline CDR1 is KGHSH and CDR2 is LQKENI. CDR3 protein: CASSPREGGGYTF. In DNA form, the CDR3 reads TGTGCCAGCTCACCGAGGGAGGGTGGAGGCTACACCTTC. The whole variable domain, filled in from reference TRBV18 and TRBJ1-2, reads NAGVMQNPRHLVRRRGQEARLRCSPMKGHSHVYWYRQLPEEGLKFMVYLQKENIIDESGMPKERFSAEFPKEGPSILRIQQVVRGDSAAYFCASSPREGGGYTFGSGTRLTVV.

This clone has more than one count but fewer than ten. The CDR3, as DNA: TGTGCCAGCAGCCCGGGACAGGGACGAGAAGGCTACACCTTC. Its translation is CASSPGQGREGYTF. This chain uses TRBV5-8 with TRBJ1-2, with 9 bases fitting TRBD1. The CDR3 length is 14 residues. Trimming cost V 4 bases and J 8 bases; bases outside gene matches: 9. Germline CDR1 SGHTS, CDR2 YDEGEE.